The clone carrying this T cell receptor beta chain was seen at least ten times. Its antigen is not identified. The CDR3 has 15 residues. Germline V gene sequence: CDR1 SGDLS, CDR2 YYNGEE. The V gene lost 0 bases and the J gene lost 1 base, with 11 bases spanning the gap. Active moderate-to-severe ophthalmopathy, Clinical Activity Score at least 3, NOSPECS at least 4, under 3 months' duration. Clinical symptoms, serum thyroxine, TRAb, thyroid ultrasound and orbital computed tomography established diagnosis. The sample originates from a study of T cells in Graves' hyperthyroidism and ophthalmopathy. Overall study context: Peripheral blood samples were taken at initial diagnosis, prior to any treatment. Points from the study as a whole: Stable hyperthyroidism was told apart from ophthalmopathy by a model built on 13 V-J features.

Amplified TCR beta CDR3 regions came from RNA transcripts. TCR CDR3 underwent first-round RT-PCR with the HTBI primer set. One entry per CDR3 protein, called by TCRdb with MiXCR from the multiplex PCR reads. The table records fewer than 700,000 distinct CDR3 sequences, about a sixth of them present only once. V gene TRBV9 combines with J gene TRBJ2-7, with D unclear. The sample taken for sequencing was blood. This TCR derives from a woman younger than 35 with Graves' ophthalmopathy. The CDR3 protein is CASSVVTGPSYEQYF. CDR3 DNA: TGTGCCAGCAGCGTAGTCACCGGGCCGTCCTACGAGCAGTACTTC.